These T cell receptor beta chains were read from a single sample in a study of blood T cell repertoires in COVID-19. The assay was immunoSEQ multiplex PCR, and TCRdb's table has in-frame clones only and misses some. The data show about 150,000 clones, roughly 87% seen once. The specimen sequenced was PBMCs or T cells enriched from blood (not recorded which). These receptors came from a woman aged 40 to 50 who had been exposed to COVID-19. The CDR3 runs from the conserved cysteine through the conserved F or W. The order of the fields is CDR3 length, V gene, D gene, J gene, clone size, CDR3 protein, CDR3 DNA. The D gene is left open where the match is weak. Clone size is stated in some rows and not others, as once, few, many or a class when expanded.

14	TRBV6-5	NA	TRBJ1-1	NA	CASSPQGRNTEAFF	TGTGCCAGCTCCCCTCAGGGGAGGAACACTGAAGCTTTCTTT
15	TRBV27	NA	TRBJ1-2	NA	CASRRSSLGDYGYTF	TGTGCCAGCAGACGCAGCTCCCTCGGGGACTATGGCTACACCTTC
14	TRBV29-1	NA	TRBJ2-7	once	CSVGGSGSYYEQYF	TGCAGCGTTGGGGGTAGCGGATCCTACTACGAGCAGTACTTC
15	TRBV9	TRBD2	TRBJ2-5	NA	CASSVGGTSRETQYF	TGTGCCAGCAGCGTAGGGGGGACTAGCAGGGAGACCCAGTACTTC
13	TRBV4-1	NA	TRBJ2-7	NA	CASSRSATYEQYF	TGCGCCAGCAGCCGCTCTGCTACCTACGAGCAGTACTTC
16	TRBV7-8	TRBD2	TRBJ2-3	NA	CASSSWTSGDGDTQYF	TGTGCCAGCAGCTCCTGGACTAGCGGAGACGGGGATACGCAGTATTTT
15	TRBV18	TRBD1	TRBJ1-1	NA	CASSPPQGAFTEAFF	TGTGCCAGCTCACCGCCCCAGGGGGCGTTCACTGAAGCTTTCTTT
11	TRBV7-9	NA	TRBJ2-1	NA	CASSQPTEQFF	TGTGCCAGCAGCCAACCTACTGAGCAGTTCTTC
14	TRBV10-2	TRBD2	TRBJ2-2	NA	CASDGGGSTGELFF	TGCGCCAGTGACGGGGGGGGAAGCACCGGGGAGCTGTTTTTT
14	TRBV6-4	TRBD2	TRBJ2-3	NA	CASSDGGGADTQYF	TGTGCCAGCAGTGACGGCGGGGGGGCAGATACGCAGTATTTT
13	TRBV27	NA	TRBJ1-2	NA	CASSLNSFYGYTF	TGTGCCAGCAGTTTGAACAGCTTCTATGGCTACACCTTC
15	TRBV11-3	NA	TRBJ2-7	NA	CASSSQEDPTYEQYF	TGTGCCAGCAGCTCCCAGGAGGACCCCACCTACGAGCAGTACTTC
16	TRBV4-3	NA	TRBJ1-2	NA	CASSPSEDPRPYGYTF	TGCGCCAGCAGCCCATCGGAGGATCCAAGGCCCTATGGCTACACCTTC
16	TRBV28	TRBD2	TRBJ2-1	few	CASSYSGTSVDNEQFF	TGTGCCAGCAGTTACTCCGGGACTAGCGTAGACAATGAGCAGTTCTTC
15	TRBV5-6	TRBD1	TRBJ1-3	NA	CASSLTGEYGNTIYF	TGTGCCAGCAGCTTAACAGGGGAGTATGGAAACACCATATATTTT
15	TRBV10-2	TRBD2	TRBJ2-5	NA	CASSDSGRAQETQYF	TGCGCCAGCAGTGATAGCGGGAGGGCCCAAGAGACCCAGTACTTC
13	TRBV7-3	NA	TRBJ1-1	once	CASSLKTDTEAFF	TGTGCCAGCAGCTTAAAGACAGACACTGAAGCTTTCTTT
15	TRBV28	TRBD1	TRBJ1-2	NA	CASSVAQGMDYGYTF	TGTGCCAGCAGTGTCGCACAGGGGATGGACTATGGCTACACCTTC
16	TRBV27	NA	TRBJ2-3	few	CASNPNDSGAGDTQYF	TGTGCCAGCAATCCTAACGACTCGGGAGCAGGAGATACGCAGTATTTT
15	TRBV7-2	NA	TRBJ1-5	NA	CASSRTAVSNQPQHF	TGTGCCAGCAGTCGAACCGCGGTGAGCAATCAGCCCCAGCATTTT
19	TRBV28	TRBD1	TRBJ2-6	NA	CASSSSGTGVSSGANVLTF	TGTGCCAGCAGTTCTTCAGGGACAGGTGTCAGCTCTGGGGCCAACGTCCTGACTTTC
15	TRBV27	TRBD1	TRBJ2-7	NA	CASSPLRAQGGEQYF	TGTGCCAGCAGCCCCCTGAGGGCACAGGGGGGCGAGCAGTACTTC
13	TRBV27	NA	TRBJ1-1	NA	CASSSDRYNQAFF	TGTGCCAGCAGCTCGGACAGATATAATCAAGCTTTCTTT
15	TRBV6-5	TRBD1	TRBJ1-1	NA	CASRLNRGRDTEAFF	TGTGCCAGCAGATTGAACAGGGGGCGAGACACTGAAGCTTTCTTT
16	TRBV5-4	TRBD1	TRBJ1-1	NA	CASSLTQGRNDPEAFF	TGTGCCAGCAGCTTAACACAGGGGAGGAATGACCCTGAAGCTTTCTTT
12	TRBV12-3/TRBV12-4	NA	TRBJ2-2	NA	CASTRRAGELFF	TGTGCCAGCACTCGGCGGGCCGGGGAGCTGTTTTTT
16	TRBV5-8	NA	TRBJ1-5	once	CASSLGDNYSNQPQHF	TGTGCCAGCAGCTTGGGGGACAACTATAGCAATCAGCCCCAGCATTTT
13	TRBV29-1	NA	TRBJ2-5	once	CSVGRGDQETQYF	TGCAGCGTTGGGCGAGGCGACCAAGAGACCCAGTACTTC
14	TRBV7-9	NA	TRBJ2-5	NA	CASREDRRGKTQYF	TGTGCCAGCAGAGAGGACAGGAGGGGGAAGACCCAGTACTTC
15	TRBV4-1	NA	TRBJ2-5	NA	CASSPRGNFGETQYF	TGCGCCAGCAGCCCCCGGGGGAATTTTGGGGAGACCCAGTACTTC
14	TRBV24-1	TRBD1	TRBJ1-2	NA	CATSDIDRVDGYTF	TGTGCCACCAGTGATATAGACAGGGTTGATGGCTACACCTTC
14	TRBV28	TRBD1	TRBJ1-5	NA	CASRQGQFNQPQHF	TGTGCCAGCAGACAGGGACAGTTCAATCAGCCCCAGCATTTT
16	TRBV6-5	NA	TRBJ2-7	few	CASSYSIAPTGYEQYF	TGTGCCAGCAGTTACTCGATCGCACCAACAGGCTACGAGCAGTACTTC
16	TRBV5-4	NA	TRBJ2-5	NA	CASSSQGRGVRETQYF	TGTGCCAGCAGCTCCCAGGGGAGGGGAGTGAGGGAGACCCAGTACTTC
14	TRBV15	TRBD1	TRBJ1-4	NA	CATSIGTGNEKLFF	TGTGCCACCAGCATAGGGACAGGGAATGAAAAACTGTTTTTT
15	TRBV5-1	NA	TRBJ1-1	NA	CASSLAGTRNTEAFF	TGCGCCAGCAGCTTGGCCGGGACAAGGAACACTGAAGCTTTCTTT
16	TRBV19	NA	TRBJ1-5	NA	CASSPASWGRGQPQHF	TGTGCCAGTAGCCCAGCAAGTTGGGGGCGAGGTCAGCCCCAGCATTTT
15	TRBV28	TRBD1	TRBJ2-2	NA	CASSRDRVNPGELFF	TGTGCCAGCAGCCGGGACAGGGTTAACCCCGGGGAGCTGTTTTTT
15	TRBV9	TRBD2	TRBJ2-1	NA	CASSPSGRAINEQFF	TGTGCCAGCAGCCCTAGCGGGAGGGCTATCAATGAGCAGTTCTTC
15	TRBV5-1	TRBD1	TRBJ1-1	NA	CASSLGTGVNTEAFF	TGCGCCAGCAGCTTGGGGACAGGGGTGAACACTGAAGCTTTCTTT
14	TRBV18	TRBD1	TRBJ2-7	NA	CASSPWTGHYEQYF	TGTGCCAGCTCACCATGGACAGGACACTACGAGCAGTACTTC
14	TRBV21-1	NA	TRBJ1-1	NA	CASSIHYRESEAFF	TGTGCCAGCAGCATACATTACAGGGAATCTGAAGCTTTCTTT
13	TRBV3-1/TRBV3-2	TRBD1	TRBJ2-2	NA	CASSQDRGGELFF	TGTGCCAGCAGCCAGGACAGGGGGGGGGAGCTGTTTTTT
15	TRBV28	NA	TRBJ1-5	few	CASSPPGAGDQPQHF	TGTGCCAGCAGTCCCCCAGGGGCGGGGGATCAGCCCCAGCATTTT
15	TRBV7-2	TRBD2	TRBJ2-5	NA	CASSLVAGGPRTQYF	TGTGCCAGCAGCTTAGTGGCGGGAGGGCCGCGGACCCAGTACTTC
15	TRBV3-1/TRBV3-2	NA	TRBJ2-3	NA	CASSTMGARTDTQYF	TGTGCCAGCAGCACTATGGGGGCCCGCACAGATACGCAGTATTTT
14	TRBV10-1	TRBD1	TRBJ2-1	once	CASSAWDSRWEQFF	TGCGCCAGCAGTGCTTGGGACAGCCGTTGGGAGCAGTTCTTC
13	TRBV5-4	TRBD2	TRBJ2-1	few	CASSSPLGEGQFF	TGTGCCAGCAGCTCTCCACTAGGGGAGGGGCAGTTCTTC
13	TRBV18	NA	TRBJ2-7	NA	CASSSTSSTEQYF	TGTGCCAGCTCATCTACTAGTAGTACCGAGCAGTACTTC
13	TRBV19	TRBD1	TRBJ1-5	NA	CASNLDRAQPQHF	TGTGCCAGTAACCTGGACAGGGCGCAGCCCCAGCATTTT
16	TRBV28	NA	TRBJ1-2	few	CASRLAGARANYGYTF	TGTGCCAGCAGACTTGCGGGGGCCCGGGCTAACTATGGCTACACCTTC
15	TRBV4-3	TRBD1	TRBJ2-7	few	CASSHDRAPSYEQYF	TGCGCCAGCAGCCACGACAGGGCTCCCTCCTACGAGCAGTACTTC
14	TRBV27	NA	TRBJ1-2	NA	CASSLRSGSDGYTF	TGTGCCAGCAGTTTAAGGTCAGGGTCAGATGGCTACACCTTC
13	TRBV6-5	NA	TRBJ1-5	NA	CASTATRNQPQHF	TGTGCCAGCACCGCAACTCGAAATCAGCCCCAGCATTTT
13	TRBV9	TRBD1	TRBJ2-5	NA	CASEGTGRETQYF	TGTGCCAGTGAGGGGACAGGGAGGGAGACCCAGTACTTC